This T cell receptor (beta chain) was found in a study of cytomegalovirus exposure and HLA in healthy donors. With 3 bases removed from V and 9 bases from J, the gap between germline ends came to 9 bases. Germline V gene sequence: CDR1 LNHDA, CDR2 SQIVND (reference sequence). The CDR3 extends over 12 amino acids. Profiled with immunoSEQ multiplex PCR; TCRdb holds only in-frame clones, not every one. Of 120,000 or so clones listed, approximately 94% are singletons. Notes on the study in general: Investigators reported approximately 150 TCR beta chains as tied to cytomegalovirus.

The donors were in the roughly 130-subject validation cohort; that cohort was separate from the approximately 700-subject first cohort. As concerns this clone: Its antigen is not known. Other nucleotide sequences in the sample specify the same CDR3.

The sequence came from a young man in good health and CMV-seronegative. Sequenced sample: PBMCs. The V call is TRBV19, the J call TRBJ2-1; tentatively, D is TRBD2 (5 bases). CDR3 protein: CASSIGGGEQFF. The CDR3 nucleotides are TGTGCCAGTAGTATTGGTGGAGGTGAGCAGTTCTTC.